The source of this TCR beta chain is a study of blood T cell repertoires in COVID-19. About the study: There were acute and convalescent COVID-19 samples, and they came from the United States, Italy and Spain.

In germline, CDR1 is SGDLS, CDR2 YYNGEE. Germline trimming cut 6 bases from V and 3 bases from J; bases unmatched to any gene: 9. The CDR3 runs to 15 residues. Original analysis: Reference gene primers were amplified, and this amplification served to estimate nucleated cell counts. Produced via immunoSEQ multiplex PCR; TCRdb's table is partial and in-frame only. V and J calls and clone size follow that table, whereas D and trimming were derived from the DNA. The sample records 90,000 or so clones, roughly 77% being singletons. The chain links TRBV9 to TRBJ1-1; 9 bases match TRBD1. Sequenced: peripheral blood. The sequence derives from a human donor in a cohort sampled during active COVID-19. This chain's CDR3 is CASTSSGQGDTEAFF. Here the CDR3 DNA reads TGTGCCAGCACCAGCTCGGGACAGGGAGACACTGAAGCTTTCTTT.